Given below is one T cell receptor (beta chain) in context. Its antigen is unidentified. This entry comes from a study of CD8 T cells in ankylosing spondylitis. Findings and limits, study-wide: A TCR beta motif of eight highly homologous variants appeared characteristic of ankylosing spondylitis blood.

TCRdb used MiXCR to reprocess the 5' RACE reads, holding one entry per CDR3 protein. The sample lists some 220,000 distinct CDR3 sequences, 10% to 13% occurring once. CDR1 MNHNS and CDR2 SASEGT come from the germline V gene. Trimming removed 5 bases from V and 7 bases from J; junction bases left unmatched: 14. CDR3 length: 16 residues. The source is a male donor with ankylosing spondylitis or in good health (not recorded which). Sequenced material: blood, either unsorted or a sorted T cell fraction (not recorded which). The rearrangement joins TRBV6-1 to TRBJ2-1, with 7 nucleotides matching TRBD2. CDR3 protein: CASSPAGTPVQNEQFF. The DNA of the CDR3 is TGTGCCAGCAGTCCAGCGGGGACTCCCGTTCAGAATGAGCAGTTCTTC.